This TCR beta chain was retrieved from a study of vaccination and CD4 T cells after COVID-19. Across the whole study: Typically, post-vaccine samples were obtained a median approximately 75 days after dose two, within a range of 14 to 241.

Cultured CD4+ T-cell DNA underwent Oncomine TCR Beta short-read sequencing. TCRdb re-analysed the PCR reads in MiXCR, keeping a single row per CDR3 protein. The repertoire includes approximately 7,000 distinct CDR3 sequences, roughly 50% of them detected once, and 31% sits in the top ten. The CDR3 is 14 residues long. The V end lost 4 bases, the J end lost 2 bases, and 9 bases lay between the germline ends. Treatment here: approximately 10-day PBMC culture with coronavirus spike peptide pools or control peptides (ViraFEST assay). Gathered ahead of the COVID-19 pandemic (2011-2018) were the CD4+ T cells of the unexposed donor. About this clonotype itself: The antigen remains undetermined.

The source material was CD4+ T cells from blood, cultured in vitro. This receptor was identified in a human donor in good health. The chain is built from TRBV12-3 or TRBV12-4 and TRBJ1-5; D not certain. The CDR3 protein is CASSSVSGNQPQHF. The CDR3 DNA reads as TGTGCCAGCAGTTCGGTTTCGGGCAATCAGCCCCAGCATTTT.